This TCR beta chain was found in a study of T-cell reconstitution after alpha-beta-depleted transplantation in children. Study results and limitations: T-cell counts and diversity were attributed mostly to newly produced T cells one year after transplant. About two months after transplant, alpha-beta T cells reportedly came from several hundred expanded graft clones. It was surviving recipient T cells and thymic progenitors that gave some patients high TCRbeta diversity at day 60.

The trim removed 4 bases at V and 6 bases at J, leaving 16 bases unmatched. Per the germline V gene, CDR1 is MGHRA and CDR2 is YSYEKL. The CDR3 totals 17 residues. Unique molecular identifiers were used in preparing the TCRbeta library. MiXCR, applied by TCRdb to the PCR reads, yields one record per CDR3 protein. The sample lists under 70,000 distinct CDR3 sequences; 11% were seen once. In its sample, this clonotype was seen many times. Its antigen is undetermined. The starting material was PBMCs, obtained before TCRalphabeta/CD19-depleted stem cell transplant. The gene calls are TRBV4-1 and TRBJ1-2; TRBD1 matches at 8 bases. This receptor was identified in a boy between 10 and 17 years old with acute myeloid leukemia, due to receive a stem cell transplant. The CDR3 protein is CASSLSTGQGRLHGYTF. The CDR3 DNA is TGCGCCAGCAGCCTCTCAACCGGACAGGGCCGTCTCCATGGCTACACCTTC.